Reported below is one TCR beta chain. What it binds is not known. Between the trimmed V and J ends, which lost 4 bases and 7 bases, there was a span of 14 bases. The CDR3 has 13 amino acids. Germline V CDR1 and CDR2: SGDLS, YYNGEE. This entry comes from a study of cytomegalovirus exposure and HLA in healthy donors. Primers: 60 Vbeta forward and 13 Jbeta reverse. Original processing methods: Among the unique TCR beta chains that a later analysis counted, some 73 million in all, about 11 million were shared. Profiling relied on immunoSEQ multiplex PCR, and the TCRdb table lists in-frame clones only, not all of them. That table supplies the V and J calls and clone size; D and trimming were determined from the DNA. The sample lists under 100,000 clones, roughly 80% seen once, with about 2.9% in the top ten. Points from the study as a whole: The study listed around 150 cytomegalovirus-associated TCR beta chains. A few CMV-associated chains proved CMV antigen-specific in vitro. Across donors, most TCRs were seen rarely, yet some public ones were widespread.

Sequenced sample: PBMCs. The source of this sequence is a man between 40 and 49 years old in good health and CMV-seronegative. The chain uses TRBV9 and TRBJ2-5, with a weak D call TRBD2 (5 bases). The CDR3 protein is CASSSGDWGTQYF. The CDR3 DNA follows: TGTGCCAGCAGCTCCGGGGATTGGGGGACCCAGTACTTC.